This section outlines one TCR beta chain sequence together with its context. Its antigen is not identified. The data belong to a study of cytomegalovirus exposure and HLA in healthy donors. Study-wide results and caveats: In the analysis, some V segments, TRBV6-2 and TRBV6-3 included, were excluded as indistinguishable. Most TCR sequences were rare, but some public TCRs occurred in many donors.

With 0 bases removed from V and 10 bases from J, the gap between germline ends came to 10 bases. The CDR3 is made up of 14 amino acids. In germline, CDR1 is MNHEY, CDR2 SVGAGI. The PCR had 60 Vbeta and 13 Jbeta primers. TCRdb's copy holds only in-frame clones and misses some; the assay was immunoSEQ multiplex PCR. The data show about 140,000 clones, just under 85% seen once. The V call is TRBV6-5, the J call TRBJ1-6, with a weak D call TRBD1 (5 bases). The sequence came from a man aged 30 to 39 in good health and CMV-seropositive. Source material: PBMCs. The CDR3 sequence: CASSYSPGNSPLHF. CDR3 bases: TGTGCCAGCAGTTACTCGCCAGGGAACTCACCCCTCCACTTT.